These 8 T cell receptor beta chains share one sample of origin, sequenced in a study of chemoradiotherapy in HPV16-positive cancers. TCRdb's table, derived via immunoSEQ multiplex PCR, lists solely in-frame clones and lacks some. The repertoire has 930 or so clones, nearly 90% of them found once; the top ten carry around 10%. The source material was tumor tissue, sampled from a patient who underwent chemoradiotherapy. The origin of the receptors is a human donor with HPV-associated anogenital cancer.

This chain uses TRBV15 with TRBJ2-3; D is possibly TRBD1 (5 bases). This CDR3 is 17 amino acids long. Trimming took off 1 base at V and 5 bases at J, with 19 bases between the two ends. Germline V CDR1 and CDR2: LNHNV, YYDKDF (reference sequence). The DNA of the CDR3 is TGTGCCACCAGCAGAGGACAGTCCGTCTCCGCTCTAGATACGCAGTATTTT. It translates to CATSRGQSVSALDTQYF.

Judged by abundance, this clone is hyperexpanded (1% or more). The rearrangement links TRBV4-1 to TRBJ2-1, with 8 bases identical to TRBD2. CDR1 and CDR2 (germline): MGHRA, YSYEKL. The length of the CDR3 is 14 residues. J was trimmed by 7 bases and V by 2 bases; bases with no gene match: 4. CDR3 sequence: CASSQLAGRNEQFF. The CDR3 DNA reads TGCGCCAGCAGCCAATTAGCGGGGAGGAATGAGCAGTTCTTC.

The genes are TRBV2 and TRBJ1-2; D may be TRBD1 (5 bases). The CDR3 length is 14 residues. V lost 6 bases and J lost 1, with 12 bases in between. Germline V gene data show CDR1 as SNHLY and CDR2 as FYNNEI. CDR3 residues: CASRFQGGNYGYTF. DNA of the CDR3: TGTGCCAGCAGATTTCAGGGAGGTAACTATGGCTACACCTTC.

The chain is built from TRBV10-1 and TRBJ1-2, with D uncertain. The V gene's germline CDR1 is WNHNN and CDR2 SYGVQD (reference sequence). The ends were cut back, 6 bases at V and 0 bases at J, with 8 bases in the middle. This CDR3 has 13 amino acids. CDR3 sequence (DNA): TGCGCCAGCAGCGGGAATCCTAACTATGGCTACACCTTC. This codes for CASSGNPNYGYTF.

This chain connects TRBV5-1 to TRBJ2-1, with TRBD2 matching 7 bases. After removal of 1 base from V and 8 bases from J, the junction contained 9 bases not matched to a gene. CDR1 and CDR2 (germline): SGHRS, YFSETQ. The CDR3 is 15 residues long. The CDR3 here is CASSLISGVVDEQFF. CDR3 nucleotide sequence: TGCGCCAGCAGCTTGATAAGCGGGGTGGTGGATGAGCAGTTCTTC.

The chain links TRBV27 to TRBJ1-2, with 8 nucleotides matching TRBD1. This CDR3 contains 16 residues. The junction had 8 bases not matched to a gene; V was cut back by 2 bases and J by 3 bases. The V gene's germline CDR1 is MNHEY and CDR2 SMNVEV (reference sequence). The CDR3 DNA is TGTGCCAGCAGTTTAACTAACCTGGACAGGGACTATGGCTACACCTTC. Translated, it gives CASSLTNLDRDYGYTF.

This chain uses TRBV10-2 with TRBJ2-7, with 7 bases matching TRBD2. Trimming took 1 base from V and 2 from J; bases not matched to a gene: 2. Germline V gene data show CDR1 as WSHSY and CDR2 as SAAADI. This CDR3 is 14 amino acids long. In nucleotides, the CDR3 is TGCGCCAGCAGTGAGTGGGGGGGAACCTACGAGCAGTACTTC. Its translation is CASSEWGGTYEQYF.

J is TRBJ1-6 and V is TRBV7-6, with a possible D match to TRBD1 (5 bases). This CDR3 comprises 16 residues. The V end was cut by 3 bases, the J end by 7 bases, with 16 bases between. Looked up from germline, CDR1 is SGHVS and CDR2 is FNYEAQ. This CDR3 is CASSFLYRIINSPLHF. The CDR3 region has the DNA TGTGCCAGCAGCTTTCTTTACAGGATTATCAATTCACCCCTCCACTTT.